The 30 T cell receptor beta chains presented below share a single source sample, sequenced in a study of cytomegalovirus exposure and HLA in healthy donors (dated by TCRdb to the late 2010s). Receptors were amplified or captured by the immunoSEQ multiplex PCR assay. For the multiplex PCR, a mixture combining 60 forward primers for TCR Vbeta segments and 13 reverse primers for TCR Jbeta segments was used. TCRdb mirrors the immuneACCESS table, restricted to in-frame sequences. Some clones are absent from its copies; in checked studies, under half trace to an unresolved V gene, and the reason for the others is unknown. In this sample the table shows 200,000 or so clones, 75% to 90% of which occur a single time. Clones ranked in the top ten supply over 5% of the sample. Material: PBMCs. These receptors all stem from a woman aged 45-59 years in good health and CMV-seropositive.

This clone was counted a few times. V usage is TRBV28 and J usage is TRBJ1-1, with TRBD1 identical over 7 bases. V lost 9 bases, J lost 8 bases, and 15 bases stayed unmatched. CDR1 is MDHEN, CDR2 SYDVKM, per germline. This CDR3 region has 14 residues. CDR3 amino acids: CASGVGQDNQEAFF. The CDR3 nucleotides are TGTGCCAGTGGCGTTGGACAGGATAATCAGGAAGCTTTCTTT.

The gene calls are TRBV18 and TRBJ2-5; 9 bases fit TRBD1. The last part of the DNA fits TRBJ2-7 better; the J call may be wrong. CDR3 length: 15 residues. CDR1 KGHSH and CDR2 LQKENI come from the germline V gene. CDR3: CASSPGTGLEYEQYF. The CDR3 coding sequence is TGTGCCAGCTCACCAGGGACAGGGTTGGAGTACGAGCAGTACTTC.

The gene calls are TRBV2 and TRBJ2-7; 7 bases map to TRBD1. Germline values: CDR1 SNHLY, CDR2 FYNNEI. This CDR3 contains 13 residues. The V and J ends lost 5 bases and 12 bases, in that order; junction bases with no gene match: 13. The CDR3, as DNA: TGTGCCAGCAGTCCGACAGGGCCCCCAATATCGTACTTC. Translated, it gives CASSPTGPPISYF.

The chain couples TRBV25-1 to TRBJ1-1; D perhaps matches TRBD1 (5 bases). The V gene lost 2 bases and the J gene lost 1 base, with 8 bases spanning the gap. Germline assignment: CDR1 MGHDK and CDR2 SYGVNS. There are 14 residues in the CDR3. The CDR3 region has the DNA TGTGCCAGCAGTGAACCCCAGGGGAACACTGAAGCTTTCTTT. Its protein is CASSEPQGNTEAFF.

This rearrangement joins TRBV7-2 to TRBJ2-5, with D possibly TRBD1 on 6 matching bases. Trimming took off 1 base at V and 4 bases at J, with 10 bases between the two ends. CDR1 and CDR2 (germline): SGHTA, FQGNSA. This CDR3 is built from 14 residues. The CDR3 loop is CASSLGGGGETQYF. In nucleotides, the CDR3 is TGTGCCAGCAGCTTAGGTGGGGGCGGAGAGACCCAGTACTTC.

The DNA of the CDR3 is TGCGCCAGCAGCTACTCAGGGGAGGGGAACACTGAAGCTTTCTTT. This encodes CASSYSGEGNTEAFF. The genes are TRBV5-1 and TRBJ1-1; the D gene is possibly TRBD1 (6 bases). The V gene lost 3 bases and the J gene lost 1 base, with 13 bases spanning the gap. This CDR3 spans 15 amino acids. Germline V gives CDR1 SGHRS, CDR2 YFSETQ.

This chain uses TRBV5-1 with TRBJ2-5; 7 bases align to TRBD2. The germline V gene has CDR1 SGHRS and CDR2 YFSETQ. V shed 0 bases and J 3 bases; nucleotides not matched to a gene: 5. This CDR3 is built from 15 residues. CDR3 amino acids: CASSLASRGEETQYF. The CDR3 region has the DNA TGCGCCAGCAGCTTGGCCTCCCGGGGGGAAGAGACCCAGTACTTC.

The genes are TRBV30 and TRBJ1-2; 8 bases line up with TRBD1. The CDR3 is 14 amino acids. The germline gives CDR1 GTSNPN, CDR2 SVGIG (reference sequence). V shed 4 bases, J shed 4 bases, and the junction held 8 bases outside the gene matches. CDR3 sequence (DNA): TGTGCCTGGAATGTACGACAGGGGCCCTATGGCTACACCTTC. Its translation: CAWNVRQGPYGYTF.

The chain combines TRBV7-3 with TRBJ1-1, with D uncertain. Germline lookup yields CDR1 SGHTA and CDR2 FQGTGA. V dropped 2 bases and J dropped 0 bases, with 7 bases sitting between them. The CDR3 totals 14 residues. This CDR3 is CASSLEGVNTEAFF. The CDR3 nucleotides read TGTGCCAGCAGCTTAGAGGGAGTGAACACTGAAGCTTTCTTT.

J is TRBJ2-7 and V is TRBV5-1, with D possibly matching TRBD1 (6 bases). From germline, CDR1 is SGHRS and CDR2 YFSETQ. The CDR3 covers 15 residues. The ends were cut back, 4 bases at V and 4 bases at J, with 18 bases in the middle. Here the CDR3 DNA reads TGCGCCAGCAGCCAACGACAGGCTGGCACGTACGAGCAGTACTTC. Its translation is CASSQRQAGTYEQYF.

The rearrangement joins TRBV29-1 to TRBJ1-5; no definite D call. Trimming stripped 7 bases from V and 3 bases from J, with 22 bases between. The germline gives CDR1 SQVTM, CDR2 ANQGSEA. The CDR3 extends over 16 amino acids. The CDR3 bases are TGCAGCGCCCGAGGGAAAGCCTTAAACCCCAATCAGCCCCAGCATTTT. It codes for CSARGKALNPNQPQHF. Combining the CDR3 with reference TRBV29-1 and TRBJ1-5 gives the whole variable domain SAVISQKPSRDICQRGTSLTIQCQVDSQVTMMFWYRQQPGQSLTLIATANQGSEATYESGFVIDKFPISRPNLTFSTLTVSNMSPEDSSIYLCSARGKALNPNQPQHFGDGTRLSIL.

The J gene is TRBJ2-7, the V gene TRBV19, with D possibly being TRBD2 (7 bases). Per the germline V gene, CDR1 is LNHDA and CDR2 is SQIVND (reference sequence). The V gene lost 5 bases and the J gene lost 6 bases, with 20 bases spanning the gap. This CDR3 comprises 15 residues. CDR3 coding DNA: TGTGCCAGTAGTCTCAGGGGCGGGAGCAGGGGCGAGCAGTACTTC. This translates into CASSLRGGSRGEQYF. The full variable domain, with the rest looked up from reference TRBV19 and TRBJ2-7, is DGGITQSPKYLFRKEGQNVTLSCEQNLNHDAMYWYRQDPGQGLRLIYYSQIVNDFQKGDIAEGYSVSREKKESFPLTVTSAQKNPTAFYLCASSLRGGSRGEQYFGPGTRLTVT.

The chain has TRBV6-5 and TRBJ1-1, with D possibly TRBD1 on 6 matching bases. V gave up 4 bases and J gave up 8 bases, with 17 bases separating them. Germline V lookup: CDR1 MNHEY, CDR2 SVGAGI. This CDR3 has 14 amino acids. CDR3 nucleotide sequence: TGTGCCAGCAGTTCTCCTAGAGGACAGACAGAAGCTTTCTTT. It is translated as CASSSPRGQTEAFF.

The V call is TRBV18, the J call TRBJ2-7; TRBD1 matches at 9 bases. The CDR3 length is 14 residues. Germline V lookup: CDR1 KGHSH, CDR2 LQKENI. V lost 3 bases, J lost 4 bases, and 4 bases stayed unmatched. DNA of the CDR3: TGTGCCAGCTCACCCCGGGACAGGGCGTACGAGCAGTACTTC. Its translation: CASSPRDRAYEQYF.

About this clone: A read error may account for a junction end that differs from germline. In DNA, the CDR3 is TGTGTCAGCAGCCAAGATGGCACTAGCGGATACAATGAGCAGTTCTTC. Its protein product is CVSSQDGTSGYNEQFF. This sequence joins TRBV4-2 and TRBJ2-1; 8 nucleotides match TRBD2. Looked up from germline, CDR1 is LGHNA and CDR2 is YNFKEQ. The CDR3 length is 16 residues.

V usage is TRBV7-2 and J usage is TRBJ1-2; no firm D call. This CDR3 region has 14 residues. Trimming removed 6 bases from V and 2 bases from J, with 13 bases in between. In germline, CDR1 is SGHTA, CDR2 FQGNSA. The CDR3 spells CASSSALGNYGYTF. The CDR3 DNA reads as TGTGCCAGCAGTAGTGCCCTAGGCAACTATGGCTACACCTTC.

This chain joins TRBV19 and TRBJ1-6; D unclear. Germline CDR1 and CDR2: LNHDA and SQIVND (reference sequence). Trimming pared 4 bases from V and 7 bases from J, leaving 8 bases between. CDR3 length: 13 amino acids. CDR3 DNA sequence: TGTGCCAGTAGTACCGGGTACAATTCACCCCTCCACTTT. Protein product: CASSTGYNSPLHF.

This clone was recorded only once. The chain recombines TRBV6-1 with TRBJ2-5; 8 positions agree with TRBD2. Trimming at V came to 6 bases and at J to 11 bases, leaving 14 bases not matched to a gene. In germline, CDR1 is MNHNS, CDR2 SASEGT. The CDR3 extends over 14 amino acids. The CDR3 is CASRGASGGGKQYF. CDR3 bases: TGTGCCAGCAGGGGAGCAAGCGGGGGAGGTAAGCAGTACTTC.

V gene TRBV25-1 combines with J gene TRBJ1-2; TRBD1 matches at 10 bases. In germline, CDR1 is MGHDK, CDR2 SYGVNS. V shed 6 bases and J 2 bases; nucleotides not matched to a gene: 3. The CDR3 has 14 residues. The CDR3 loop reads CASRGQGQNYGYTF. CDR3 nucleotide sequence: TGTGCCAGCAGGGGACAGGGGCAAAACTATGGCTACACCTTC.

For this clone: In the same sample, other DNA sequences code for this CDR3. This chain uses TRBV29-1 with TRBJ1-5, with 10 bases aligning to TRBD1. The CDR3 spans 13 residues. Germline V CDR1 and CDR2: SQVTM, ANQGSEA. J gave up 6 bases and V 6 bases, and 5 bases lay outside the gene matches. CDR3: CSVAGQGGQPQHF. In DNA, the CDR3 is TGCAGCGTCGCCGGACAGGGGGGTCAGCCCCAGCATTTT.

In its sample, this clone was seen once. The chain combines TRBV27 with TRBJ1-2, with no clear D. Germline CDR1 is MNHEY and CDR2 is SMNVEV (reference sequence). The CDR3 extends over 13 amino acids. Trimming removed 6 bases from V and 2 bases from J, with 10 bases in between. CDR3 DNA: TGTGCCAGCAGCCGAACGGAGAACTATGGCTACACCTTC. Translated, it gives CASSRTENYGYTF.

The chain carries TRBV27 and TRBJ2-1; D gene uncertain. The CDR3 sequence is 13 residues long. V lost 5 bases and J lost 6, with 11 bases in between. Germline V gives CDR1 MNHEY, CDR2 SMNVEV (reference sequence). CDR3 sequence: CASSPHWSNEQFF. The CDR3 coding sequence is TGTGCCAGCAGTCCCCACTGGTCCAATGAGCAGTTCTTC.

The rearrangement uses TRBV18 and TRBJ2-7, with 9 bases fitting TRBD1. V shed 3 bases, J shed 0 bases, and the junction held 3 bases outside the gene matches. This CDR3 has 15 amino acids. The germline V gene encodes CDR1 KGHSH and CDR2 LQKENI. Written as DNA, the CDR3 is TGTGCCAGCTCACCCGGGACAGGGATCTCCTACGAGCAGTACTTC. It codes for CASSPGTGISYEQYF.

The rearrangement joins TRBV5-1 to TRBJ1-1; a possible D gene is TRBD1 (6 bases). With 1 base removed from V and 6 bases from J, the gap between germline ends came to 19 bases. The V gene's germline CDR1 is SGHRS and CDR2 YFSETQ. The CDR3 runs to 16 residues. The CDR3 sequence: CASSLRRTESSAEAFF. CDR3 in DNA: TGCGCCAGCAGCTTGAGGAGGACAGAGTCAAGCGCTGAAGCTTTCTTT.

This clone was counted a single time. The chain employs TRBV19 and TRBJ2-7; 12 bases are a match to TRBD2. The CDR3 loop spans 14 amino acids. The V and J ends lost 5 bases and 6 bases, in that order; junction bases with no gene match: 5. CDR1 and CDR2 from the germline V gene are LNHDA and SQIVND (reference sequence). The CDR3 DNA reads TGTGCCAGTAGTGTGACTAGCGGGAGTGGCGAGCAGTACTTC. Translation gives CASSVTSGSGEQYF. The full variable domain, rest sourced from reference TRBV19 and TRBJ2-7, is DGGITQSPKYLFRKEGQNVTLSCEQNLNHDAMYWYRQDPGQGLRLIYYSQIVNDFQKGDIAEGYSVSREKKESFPLTVTSAQKNPTAFYLCASSVTSGSGEQYFGPGTRLTVT.

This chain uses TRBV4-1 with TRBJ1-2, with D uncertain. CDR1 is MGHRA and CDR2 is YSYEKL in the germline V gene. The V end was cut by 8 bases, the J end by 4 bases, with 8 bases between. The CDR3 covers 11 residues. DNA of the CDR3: TGCGCCAGCGGGGAGAGCTATGGCTACACCTTC. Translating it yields CASGESYGYTF.

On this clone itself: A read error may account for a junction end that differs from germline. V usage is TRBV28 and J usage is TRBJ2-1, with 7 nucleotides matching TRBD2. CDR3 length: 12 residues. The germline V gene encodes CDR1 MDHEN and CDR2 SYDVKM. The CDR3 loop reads CASSPLKGGLVF. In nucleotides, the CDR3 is TGTGCCAGCAGTCCCCTTAAGGGAGGGCTGGTCTTC.

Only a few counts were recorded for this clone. The CDR3 sequence is CASSESLREGSYEQYF. Written as DNA, the CDR3 is TGTGCCAGCAGTGAAAGTTTGAGGGAGGGAAGTTACGAGCAGTACTTC. The V and J genes are TRBV6-1 and TRBJ2-7; 7 bases match TRBD2. This CDR3 is built from 16 residues. Germline values: CDR1 MNHNS, CDR2 SASEGT. The junction had 11 bases not matched to a gene; V was cut back by 2 bases and J by 4 bases.

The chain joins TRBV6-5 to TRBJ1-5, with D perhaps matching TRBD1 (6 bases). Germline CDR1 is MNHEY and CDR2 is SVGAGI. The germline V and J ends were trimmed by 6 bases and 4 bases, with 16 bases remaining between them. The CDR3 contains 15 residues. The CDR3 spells CASRLDRLPNQPQHF. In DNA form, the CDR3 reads TGTGCCAGCAGACTGGACAGACTGCCGAATCAGCCCCAGCATTTT.

Here the CDR3 DNA reads TGTGCCAGCAGCGGTCCGACTAGCGGGCGCCAAGATACGCAGTATTTT. Translation gives CASSGPTSGRQDTQYF. V gene TRBV9 combines with J gene TRBJ2-3, with 10 nucleotides matching TRBD2. The CDR3 is 16 residues long. Germline V CDR1 and CDR2: SGDLS, YYNGEE. The trim removed 3 bases at V and 5 bases at J, leaving 9 bases unmatched.